One and the same sample provided the 27 T cell receptor beta chains below, sequenced in a study of T-cell memory formation after mild COVID-19. One entry per CDR3 protein results from TCRdb running MiXCR on the 5' RACE reads. In the table there are roughly 600,000 distinct CDR3 sequences, approximately 19% of which are singletons. The specimen sequenced was PBMCs or a T cell subset sorted from them (not recorded which). These receptors were obtained from an adult woman who had mild COVID-19 (a few samples of this study predate the infection). Cell type and time point are not known.

This clonotype has at least ten counts. The chain recombines TRBV9 with TRBJ2-5, with TRBD1 matching over 8 bases. The germline V gene has CDR1 SGDLS and CDR2 YYNGEE. After removal of 3 bases from V and 5 bases from J, the junction contained 9 bases not matched to a gene. The CDR3 runs to 15 residues. CDR3 loop: CASSEEQGGGETQYF. CDR3 DNA: TGTGCCAGCAGCGAGGAACAGGGGGGAGGTGAGACCCAGTACTTC.

Comment on this clonotype: The junction differs from germline at one of its ends, possibly a read error. J is TRBJ2-4 and V is TRBV2; tentatively, D is TRBD1 (6 bases). Germline assignment: CDR1 SNHLY and CDR2 FYNNEI. The CDR3 runs to 12 residues. The CDR3: CASSGGPAIKYF. The CDR3 DNA reads TGTGCCAGCAGTGGGGGGCCAGCCATTAAGTACTTC. Using reference TRBV2 and TRBJ2-4 for the parts outside the CDR3, the full variable domain is EPEVTQTPSHQVTQMGQEVILRCVPISNHLYFYWYRQILGQKVEFLVSFYNNEISEKSEIFDDQFSVERPDGSNFTLKIRSTKLEDSAMYFCASSGGPAIKYFGAGTRLSVL.

The genes are TRBV20-1 and TRBJ1-6, with TRBD1 matching over 7 bases. From germline, CDR1 is DFQATT and CDR2 SNEGSKA (reference sequence). The V and J ends lost 4 bases and 14 bases, in that order; junction bases with no gene match: 11. This CDR3 has 13 amino acids. CDR3 DNA: TGCAGTGCTACCGGGACAGCTACAATGGCCCTCCACTTT. Encoded protein: CSATGTATMALHF.

The rearrangement joins TRBV4-2 to TRBJ2-3, with 8 bases that match TRBD2. The length of the CDR3 is 16 residues. The V and J ends lost 1 base and 3 bases, in that order; junction bases with no gene match: 6. Germline V gives CDR1 LGHNA, CDR2 YNFKEQ. As DNA, the CDR3 is TGTGCCAGCAGCCAAGTCCCGGGAGGGTTGACAGATACGCAGTATTTT. This gives the protein CASSQVPGGLTDTQYF.

This clonotype showed up just a few times. The gene calls are TRBV9 and TRBJ2-5; 7 bases line up with TRBD1. The CDR3 contains 16 residues. Unmatched junction bases numbered 9, after V lost 4 bases and J lost 0 bases. CDR1 SGDLS and CDR2 YYNGEE come from the germline V gene. Here the CDR3 DNA reads TGTGCCAGCAGCCCAGGACAGGCCATGTACCAAGAGACCCAGTACTTC. This codes for CASSPGQAMYQETQYF.

This clonotype was seen a handful of times. J is TRBJ2-1 and V is TRBV24-1, with a weak D call TRBD2 (7 bases). In germline, CDR1 is KGHDR, CDR2 SFDVKD. The CDR3 has 14 residues. With 9 bases removed from V and 8 bases from J, the gap between germline ends came to 19 bases. CDR3 in amino acids: CATGRGGVEDEQFF. CDR3 DNA: TGTGCCACCGGAAGAGGGGGGGTGGAGGATGAGCAGTTCTTC.

V usage is TRBV6-2 or TRBV6-3 and J usage is TRBJ2-7, with D possibly TRBD2 on 6 matching bases. Between the trimmed V and J ends, which lost 0 bases and 3 bases, there was a span of 12 bases. The length of the CDR3 is 15 residues. Germline CDR1 MNHEY, CDR2 SVGEGT. The CDR3 loop is CASSYSPYGGYEQYF. For the CDR3, the DNA is TGTGCCAGCAGTTACTCGCCCTACGGGGGCTACGAGCAGTACTTC.

The table lists this clonotype with many counts. The V gene is TRBV6-1, the J gene TRBJ1-5; TRBD1 matches at 8 bases. The germline CDR1 and CDR2 sequences are MNHNS and SASEGT. Losses at the gene ends were 6 bases for V and 7 bases for J; bases not matched to a gene: 5. The CDR3 length is 13 residues. DNA for the CDR3: TGTGCCAGCAGCTTACAGGGGGGGCAGCCCCAGCATTTT. Encoded protein: CASSLQGGQPQHF.

V and J are TRBV19 and TRBJ2-7; TRBD1 matches at 8 bases. This CDR3 is 15 amino acids long. Germline values: CDR1 LNHDA, CDR2 SQIVND (reference sequence). V lost 3 bases and J lost 3; bases outside the gene matches: 7. DNA of the CDR3: TGTGCCAGTAGTATTTCCGGGACAGGCAACTACGAGCAGTACTTC. Translation gives CASSISGTGNYEQYF.

This clonotype was seen a few times. The chain combines TRBV15 with TRBJ2-2, with 11 bases fitting TRBD2. J gave up 7 bases and V 0 bases, and 16 bases lay outside the gene matches. The CDR3 sequence is 20 residues long. Germline-derived CDR1 and CDR2 are LNHNV and YYDKDF (reference sequence). In DNA form, the CDR3 reads TGTGCCACCAGCAGAGATATAGGTCCGAGACTAGCGGGAACGGGCGGGGAGCTGTTTTTT. It codes for CATSRDIGPRLAGTGGELFF.

This clonotype was observed a few times. The CDR3 reads CASTRDTDTQYF. The CDR3 DNA reads as TGTGCCAGCACTAGGGACACAGATACGCAGTATTTT. This chain links TRBV5-5 with TRBJ2-3; D is uncertain. This CDR3 region has 12 residues. Germline V gene sequence: CDR1 SGHKS, CDR2 YYEKEE (reference sequence). V was pared by 6 bases and J by 2 bases, with 7 bases between.

The chain links TRBV11-2 to TRBJ1-1; no firm D call. The V end was cut by 3 bases, the J end by 1 base, with 24 bases between. Germline values: CDR1 SGHAT, CDR2 FQNNGV. The CDR3 is 19 residues long. The CDR3: CASSFGSIISGSSNTEAFF. The CDR3 coding sequence is TGTGCCAGCAGCTTTGGGTCAATCATCTCAGGCTCCTCGAACACTGAAGCTTTCTTT.

The rearrangement uses TRBV19 and TRBJ2-3; 9 nucleotides line up with TRBD1. Germline CDR1 reads LNHDA; CDR2 reads SQIVND (reference sequence). The CDR3 sequence is 14 residues long. With 5 bases clipped from V and 4 bases from J, the junction kept 4 bases outside the gene matches. The DNA of the CDR3 is TGTGCCAGTAGTTACGGGACAGGGCCAGATACGCAGTATTTT. This gives the protein CASSYGTGPDTQYF.

This clonotype was seen only a few times. CDR3 DNA: TGCAGCGTTGAAGAATTCGGGACGGGGAGCTCTGGGGCCAACGTCCTGACTTTC. Residues: CSVEEFGTGSSGANVLTF. This chain joins TRBV29-1 and TRBJ2-6; TRBD1 or TRBD2 may be the D gene (5 bases each). V lost 0 bases to trimming and J lost 0 bases, with 15 bases between them. Germline values: CDR1 SQVTM, CDR2 ANQGSEA. The CDR3 is 18 residues long.

Only a few counts were recorded for this clonotype. The chain links TRBV12-3 or TRBV12-4 to TRBJ2-1, with D perhaps given as TRBD1 or TRBD2 (6 bases each). This CDR3 spans 12 amino acids. Trimming pared 7 bases from V and 7 bases from J, leaving 11 bases between. The DNA for the CDR3 is TGTGCCAGCACCCGAGGGGGGAATGAGCAGTTCTTC. Protein: CASTRGGNEQFF.

In its sample, this clonotype was seen a few times. The V call is TRBV6-5, the J call TRBJ1-1; 8 nucleotides match TRBD1. The CDR3 sequence is 12 residues long. Germline CDR1 and CDR2: MNHEY and SVGAGI. Trimming took 8 bases from V and 12 from J; bases not matched to a gene: 11. CDR3 coding DNA: TGTGCCAGCCGAACCGGGGACAGGCGGCCTTTCTTT. It specifies CASRTGDRRPFF.

This clonotype showed up many times. The V and J genes are TRBV12-3 or TRBV12-4 and TRBJ2-1; D is ambiguous. With 4 bases removed from V and 2 bases from J, the gap between germline ends came to 9 bases. The CDR3 consists of 14 residues. Here the CDR3 reads CASSSNNPYNEQFF. For the CDR3, the DNA is TGTGCCAGCAGTTCCAACAACCCCTACAATGAGCAGTTCTTC.

The sample holds many counts of this clonotype. V usage is TRBV5-5 and J usage is TRBJ2-7, with no clear D. Trimming pared 4 bases from V and 3 bases from J, leaving 14 bases between. CDR3 size: 14 residues. Germline V CDR1 and CDR2: SGHKS, YYEKEE (reference sequence). The CDR3 here is CASSRNPPDYEQYF. In nucleotides, the CDR3 is TGTGCCAGCAGCAGAAACCCCCCGGACTACGAGCAGTACTTC.

J is TRBJ2-7 and V is TRBV3-1; D remains ambiguous. Trimming took off 0 bases at V and 6 bases at J, with 9 bases between the two ends. The CDR3 contains 13 residues. Germline CDR1 is LGHDT and CDR2 is YNNKEL (reference sequence). The CDR3 DNA reads as TGTGCCAGCAGCCAAGACGCCCGACGCGAGCAGTACTTC. It encodes CASSQDARREQYF.

V and J are TRBV29-1 and TRBJ2-1, with 15 bases identical to TRBD2. The CDR3 extends over 14 amino acids. Germline CDR1 reads SQVTM; CDR2 reads ANQGSEA. V was pared by 7 bases and J by 8 bases, with 6 bases of the junction left unmatched. The CDR3 coding sequence is TGCAGCGCCGGGGGACTAGCGGGAGGCTATGAGCAGTTCTTC. It specifies CSAGGLAGGYEQFF.

V is TRBV10-3 and J is TRBJ2-3, with TRBD2 identical over 14 bases. The CDR3 runs to 14 residues. The germline V gene encodes CDR1 ENHRY and CDR2 SYGVKD. The ends lost 7 bases at V and 6 bases at J; junction bases unmatched: 3. The CDR3 sequence: CAIKGLAGADTQYF. CDR3 nucleotide sequence: TGTGCCATCAAGGGACTAGCGGGAGCGGATACGCAGTATTTT.

A few counts support this clonotype. This rearrangement joins TRBV19 to TRBJ1-1; 8 positions match TRBD1. From germline, CDR1 is LNHDA and CDR2 SQIVND (reference sequence). CDR3 length: 16 residues. Unmatched junction bases numbered 9, after V lost 3 bases and J lost 3 bases. CDR3 nucleotide sequence: TGTGCCAGTAGTATCGGGGCAGGGGGCGTGGACACTGAAGCTTTCTTT. Its translation is CASSIGAGGVDTEAFF.

CDR3: CASSYSGGLNSPLHF. CDR3 sequence (DNA): TGTGCCAGCAGTTACTCGGGGGGCTTAAATTCACCCCTCCACTTT. The V call is TRBV6-5, the J call TRBJ1-6; D may be TRBD1 (6 bases). The ends were cut back, 0 bases at V and 7 bases at J, with 10 bases in the middle. The CDR3 length is 15 residues. Per the germline V gene, CDR1 is MNHEY and CDR2 is SVGAGI.

The table lists this clonotype with many counts. CDR3: CASGGWGNGNQPQHF. CDR3 bases: TGTGCCAGCGGGGGGTGGGGGAATGGCAATCAGCCCCAGCATTTT. The rearrangement links TRBV6-1 to TRBJ1-5; D is possibly TRBD1 (5 bases). The CDR3 has 15 amino acids. The germline gives CDR1 MNHNS, CDR2 SASEGT. Trimming cost V 8 bases and J 2 bases, with 16 bases left between them.

In its sample, this clonotype was seen many times. The chain couples TRBV12-3 or TRBV12-4 to TRBJ2-1; TRBD2 aligns across 9 bases. The CDR3 covers 15 residues. J lost 8 bases, V lost 3 bases, and 8 bases had no gene match. CDR3 region: CASSFSGSDGDEQFF. The DNA for the CDR3 is TGTGCCAGCAGTTTTAGCGGGAGCGATGGAGATGAGCAGTTCTTC.

The table lists this clonotype with a few counts. This rearrangement joins TRBV12-3 or TRBV12-4 to TRBJ2-3, with 12 bases fitting TRBD1. The CDR3 sequence is 21 residues long. V shed 5 bases, J shed 0 bases, and the junction held 18 bases outside the gene matches. CDR3: CASSRRLGTGGPSSSTDTQYF. The CDR3 bases are TGTGCCAGCAGTCGGCGGCTCGGGACAGGGGGCCCCTCCTCTAGCACAGATACGCAGTATTTT.

J is TRBJ2-4 and V is TRBV7-2; 10 positions agree with TRBD2. CDR1 and CDR2 from the germline V gene are SGHTA and FQGNSA. CDR3 length: 16 amino acids. V lost 4 bases to trimming and J lost 7 bases; unmatched junction nucleotides: 10. CDR3: CASSSGLADRRNIQYF. Here the CDR3 DNA reads TGTGCCAGCAGCTCCGGACTAGCGGATAGGAGGAACATTCAGTACTTC.